This is a list of T cell receptor beta chains from one sample in a study of blood T cell repertoires in COVID-19. Repertoires were generated with immunoSEQ multiplex PCR, while TCRdb's copy carries only in-frame clones and drops some. Counted here are 60,000 to 85,000 clones, about 92% occurring once; the ten biggest clones make up around 1.6%. Sequencing input: peripheral blood. These receptors were taken from a man in his fifties with acute or convalescent COVID-19. The CDR3 runs from the conserved cysteine through the conserved F or W. The order of the fields is V gene, clone size, J gene, D gene, CDR3 protein, CDR3 DNA. D genes are given only for firm matches. Expanded clones are given a class, and other clones once, few, many or no size at all.

V: TRBV29-1; size: .; J: TRBJ1-4; D: TRBD1; CDR3: CSVGTGGLNEKLFF; DNA: TGCAGCGTTGGGACAGGGGGTCTTAATGAAAAACTGTTTTTT
V: TRBV5-1; size: .; J: TRBJ1-3; D: .; CDR3: CASKVEGRGNTIYF; DNA: TGCGCCAGCAAGGTGGAGGGTCGTGGAAACACCATATATTTT
V: TRBV13; size: few; J: TRBJ1-1; D: .; CDR3: CASSFRAQTNMNTEAFF; DNA: TGTGCCAGCAGCTTCAGGGCTCAAACTAACATGAACACTGAAGCTTTCTTT
V: TRBV24-1; size: .; J: TRBJ2-1; D: TRBD2; CDR3: CATSDWGLAGTYNEQFF; DNA: TGTGCCACCAGTGATTGGGGACTAGCGGGGACCTACAATGAGCAGTTCTTC
V: TRBV6-5; size: .; J: TRBJ2-7; D: TRBD2; CDR3: CASGVAGAYEQYF; DNA: TGTGCCAGCGGGGTAGCGGGAGCCTACGAGCAGTACTTC
V: TRBV9; size: .; J: TRBJ2-7; D: TRBD2; CDR3: CASSVGLAGSYEQYF; DNA: TGTGCCAGCAGCGTTGGACTAGCGGGCTCCTACGAGCAGTACTTC
V: TRBV4-3; size: .; J: TRBJ1-5; D: .; CDR3: CASSQGISSNQPQHF; DNA: TGCGCCAGCAGCCAGGGCATTTCAAGCAATCAGCCCCAGCATTTT
V: TRBV28; size: .; J: TRBJ2-1; D: TRBD1; CDR3: CASRQGRQNEQFF; DNA: TGTGCCAGCAGACAGGGGCGTCAAAATGAGCAGTTCTTC
V: TRBV7-3; size: .; J: TRBJ2-1; D: TRBD2; CDR3: CASSYIFGGLAGGPHYNEQFF; DNA: TGTGCCAGCAGCTACATCTTTGGTGGGCTAGCGGGAGGGCCCCACTACAATGAGCAGTTCTTC
V: TRBV6-5; size: .; J: TRBJ1-1; D: .; CDR3: CASSSLGAGTEAFF; DNA: TGTGCCAGCAGTTCCCTAGGGGCTGGAACTGAAGCTTTCTTT
V: TRBV7-9; size: .; J: TRBJ2-5; D: TRBD1; CDR3: CASSSGQERVETQYF; DNA: TGTGCCAGCAGCTCCGGACAGGAAAGGGTAGAGACCCAGTACTTC
V: TRBV30; size: .; J: TRBJ2-3; D: .; CDR3: CAWSVMFLTSTDTQYF; DNA: TGTGCCTGGAGTGTAATGTTCCTCACTAGCACAGATACGCAGTATTTT
V: TRBV9; size: .; J: TRBJ2-3; D: .; CDR3: CASSVGRSDTQYF; DNA: TGTGCCAGCAGCGTCGGGAGATCAGATACGCAGTATTTT
V: TRBV24-1; size: .; J: TRBJ2-3; D: TRBD2; CDR3: CATSGLAVSTDTQYF; DNA: TGTGCCACCAGTGGACTAGCGGTCTCCACAGATACGCAGTATTTT
V: TRBV29-1; size: once; J: TRBJ2-7; D: TRBD1; CDR3: CSVVGQTYEQYF; DNA: TGCAGCGTTGTGGGACAGACTTACGAGCAGTACTTC
V: TRBV5-8; size: .; J: TRBJ1-4; D: TRBD1; CDR3: CASTLGTTTGVGEKLFF; DNA: TGTGCCAGCACCTTAGGGACCACAACAGGGGTGGGTGAAAAACTGTTTTTT
V: TRBV7-6; size: .; J: TRBJ2-3; D: .; CDR3: CASRETAISTDTQYF; DNA: TGTGCCAGCAGGGAAACAGCAATTAGCACAGATACGCAGTATTTT
V: TRBV19; size: .; J: TRBJ1-5; D: TRBD1; CDR3: CASSNQGALHQPQHF; DNA: TGTGCCAGTAGTAACCAGGGGGCCTTACATCAGCCCCAGCATTTT
V: TRBV19; size: .; J: TRBJ1-3; D: TRBD1; CDR3: CASSTHSRDRHSGNTIYF; DNA: TGTGCCAGTAGTACCCACAGCCGGGACAGACACTCTGGAAACACCATATATTTT
V: TRBV9; size: .; J: TRBJ1-1; D: TRBD1; CDR3: CASSASGQGLSTEAFF; DNA: TGTGCCAGCAGCGCCTCAGGACAGGGACTATCCACTGAAGCTTTCTTT
V: TRBV6-1; size: .; J: TRBJ2-7; D: .; CDR3: CASSGTYGKGAYEQYF; DNA: TGTGCCAGCAGTGGGACTTATGGGAAGGGAGCCTACGAGCAGTACTTC
V: TRBV7-8; size: .; J: TRBJ2-1; D: .; CDR3: CASSGPWTGAYNEQFF; DNA: TGTGCCAGCAGCGGTCCGTGGACTGGAGCCTACAATGAGCAGTTCTTC
V: TRBV28; size: .; J: TRBJ2-2; D: .; CDR3: CASSFLGNTGELFF; DNA: TGTGCCAGCAGTTTTCTAGGTAACACCGGGGAGCTGTTTTTT
V: TRBV7-3; size: .; J: TRBJ2-3; D: TRBD2; CDR3: CASSFAGGPDTQYF; DNA: TGTGCCAGCAGTTTCGCGGGAGGTCCAGATACGCAGTATTTT
V: TRBV28; size: .; J: TRBJ1-2; D: TRBD1; CDR3: CASSSPGQGNYGYTF; DNA: TGTGCCAGCAGTTCGCCGGGACAGGGAAACTATGGCTACACCTTC
V: TRBV27; size: .; J: TRBJ1-5; D: .; CDR3: CASGSQFSNQPQHF; DNA: TGTGCCAGCGGATCACAGTTTAGCAATCAGCCCCAGCATTTT
V: TRBV7-2; size: .; J: TRBJ2-1; D: TRBD2; CDR3: CASSLGTSDNEQFF; DNA: TGTGCCAGCAGCTTAGGGACTAGTGACAATGAGCAGTTCTTC
V: TRBV9; size: .; J: TRBJ1-6; D: .; CDR3: CASSVEGRGAPLHF; DNA: TGTGCCAGCAGCGTAGAAGGTAGAGGAGCACCCCTCCACTTT
V: TRBV27; size: .; J: TRBJ1-4; D: .; CDR3: CASSPSRRGEKLFF; DNA: TGTGCCAGCAGTCCCAGCCGCCGGGGGGAAAAACTGTTTTTT
V: TRBV19; size: .; J: TRBJ1-5; D: .; CDR3: CASSIGRVNNQPQHF; DNA: TGTGCCAGTAGTATCGGCAGGGTGAACAATCAGCCCCAGCATTTT
V: TRBV23-1; size: .; J: TRBJ2-7; D: .; CDR3: CASTLYRDSYEQYF; DNA: TGCGCCAGCACACTTTACAGGGACTCCTACGAGCAGTACTTC
V: TRBV2; size: .; J: TRBJ2-6; D: .; CDR3: CASSEEPGANVLTF; DNA: TGTGCCAGCAGTGAAGAGCCTGGGGCCAACGTCCTGACTTTC